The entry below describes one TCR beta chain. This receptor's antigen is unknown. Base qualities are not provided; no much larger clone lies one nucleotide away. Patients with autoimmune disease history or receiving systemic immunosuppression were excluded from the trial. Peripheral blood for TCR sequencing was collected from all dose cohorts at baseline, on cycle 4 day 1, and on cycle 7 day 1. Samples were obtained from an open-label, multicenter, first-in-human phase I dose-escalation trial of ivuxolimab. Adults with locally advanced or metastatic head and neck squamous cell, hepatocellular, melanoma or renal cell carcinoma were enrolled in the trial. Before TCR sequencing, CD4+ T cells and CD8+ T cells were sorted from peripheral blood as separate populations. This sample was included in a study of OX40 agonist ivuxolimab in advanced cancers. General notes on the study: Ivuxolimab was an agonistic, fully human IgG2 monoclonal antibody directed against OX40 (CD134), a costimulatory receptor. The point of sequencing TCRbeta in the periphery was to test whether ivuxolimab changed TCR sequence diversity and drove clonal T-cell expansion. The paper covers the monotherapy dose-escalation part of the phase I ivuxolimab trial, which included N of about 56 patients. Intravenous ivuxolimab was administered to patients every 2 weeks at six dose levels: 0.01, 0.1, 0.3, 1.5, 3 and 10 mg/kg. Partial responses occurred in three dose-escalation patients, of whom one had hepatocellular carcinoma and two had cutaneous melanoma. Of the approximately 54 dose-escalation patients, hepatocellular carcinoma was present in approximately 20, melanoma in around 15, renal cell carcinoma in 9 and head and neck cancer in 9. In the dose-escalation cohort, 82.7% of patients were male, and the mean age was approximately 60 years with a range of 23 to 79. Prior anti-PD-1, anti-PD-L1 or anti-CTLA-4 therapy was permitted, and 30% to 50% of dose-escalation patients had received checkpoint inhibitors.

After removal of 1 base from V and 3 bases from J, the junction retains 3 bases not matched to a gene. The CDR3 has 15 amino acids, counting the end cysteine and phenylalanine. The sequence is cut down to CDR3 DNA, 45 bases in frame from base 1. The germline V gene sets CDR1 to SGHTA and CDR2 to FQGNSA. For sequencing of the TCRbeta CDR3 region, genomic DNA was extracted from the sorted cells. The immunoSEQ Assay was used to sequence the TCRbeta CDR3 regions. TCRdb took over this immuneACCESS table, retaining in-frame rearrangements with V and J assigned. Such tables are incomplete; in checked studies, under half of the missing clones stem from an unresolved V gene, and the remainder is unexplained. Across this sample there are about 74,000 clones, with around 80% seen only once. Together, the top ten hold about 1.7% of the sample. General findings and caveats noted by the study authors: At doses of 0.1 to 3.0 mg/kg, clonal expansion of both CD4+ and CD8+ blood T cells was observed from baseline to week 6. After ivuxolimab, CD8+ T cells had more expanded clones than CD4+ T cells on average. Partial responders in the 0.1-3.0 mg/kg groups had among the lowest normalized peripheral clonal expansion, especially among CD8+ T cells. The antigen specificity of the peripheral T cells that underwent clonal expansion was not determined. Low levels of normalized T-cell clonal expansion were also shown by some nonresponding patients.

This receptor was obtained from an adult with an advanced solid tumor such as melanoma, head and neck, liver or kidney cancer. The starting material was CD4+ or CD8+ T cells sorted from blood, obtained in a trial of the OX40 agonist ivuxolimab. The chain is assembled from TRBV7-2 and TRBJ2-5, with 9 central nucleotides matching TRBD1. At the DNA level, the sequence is TGTGCCAGCAGCTTAGGGGGGGACAGGGAAGAGACCCAGTACTTC. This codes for CASSLGGDREETQYF. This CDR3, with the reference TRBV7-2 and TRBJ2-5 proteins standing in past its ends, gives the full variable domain GAGVSQSPSNKVTEKGKDVELRCDPISGHTALYWYRQSLGQGLEFLIYFQGNSAPDKSGLPSDRFSAERTGGSVSTLTIQRTQQEDSAVYLCASSLGGDREETQYFGPGTRLLVL.